The source of this T cell receptor beta chain is a study of shared clonotypes between healthy human individuals. TCRdb's copy holds only in-frame clones and misses some; the assay was immunoSEQ multiplex PCR. The repertoire includes hundreds of thousands of clones, 55% to 75% of them detected once, and around 1.8% sits in the top ten. The CDR3 spans 17 residues. V dropped 4 bases and J dropped 2; count of bases not matched to a gene: 5. Per germline, CDR1 SQVTM and CDR2 ANQGSEA. This rearrangement joins TRBV29-1 to TRBJ2-1; 16 nucleotides line up with TRBD2. The TCR comes from a woman aged 25 to 39 in good health. The sequenced sample was memory CD4+ T cells sorted from blood. Sample subset: CD45RA-negative fraction. CDR3 in DNA: TGCAGCGTTGGGGGACTAGCGGGAGGGAAAACCTACAATGAGCAGTTCTTC. Protein sequence: CSVGGLAGGKTYNEQFF.